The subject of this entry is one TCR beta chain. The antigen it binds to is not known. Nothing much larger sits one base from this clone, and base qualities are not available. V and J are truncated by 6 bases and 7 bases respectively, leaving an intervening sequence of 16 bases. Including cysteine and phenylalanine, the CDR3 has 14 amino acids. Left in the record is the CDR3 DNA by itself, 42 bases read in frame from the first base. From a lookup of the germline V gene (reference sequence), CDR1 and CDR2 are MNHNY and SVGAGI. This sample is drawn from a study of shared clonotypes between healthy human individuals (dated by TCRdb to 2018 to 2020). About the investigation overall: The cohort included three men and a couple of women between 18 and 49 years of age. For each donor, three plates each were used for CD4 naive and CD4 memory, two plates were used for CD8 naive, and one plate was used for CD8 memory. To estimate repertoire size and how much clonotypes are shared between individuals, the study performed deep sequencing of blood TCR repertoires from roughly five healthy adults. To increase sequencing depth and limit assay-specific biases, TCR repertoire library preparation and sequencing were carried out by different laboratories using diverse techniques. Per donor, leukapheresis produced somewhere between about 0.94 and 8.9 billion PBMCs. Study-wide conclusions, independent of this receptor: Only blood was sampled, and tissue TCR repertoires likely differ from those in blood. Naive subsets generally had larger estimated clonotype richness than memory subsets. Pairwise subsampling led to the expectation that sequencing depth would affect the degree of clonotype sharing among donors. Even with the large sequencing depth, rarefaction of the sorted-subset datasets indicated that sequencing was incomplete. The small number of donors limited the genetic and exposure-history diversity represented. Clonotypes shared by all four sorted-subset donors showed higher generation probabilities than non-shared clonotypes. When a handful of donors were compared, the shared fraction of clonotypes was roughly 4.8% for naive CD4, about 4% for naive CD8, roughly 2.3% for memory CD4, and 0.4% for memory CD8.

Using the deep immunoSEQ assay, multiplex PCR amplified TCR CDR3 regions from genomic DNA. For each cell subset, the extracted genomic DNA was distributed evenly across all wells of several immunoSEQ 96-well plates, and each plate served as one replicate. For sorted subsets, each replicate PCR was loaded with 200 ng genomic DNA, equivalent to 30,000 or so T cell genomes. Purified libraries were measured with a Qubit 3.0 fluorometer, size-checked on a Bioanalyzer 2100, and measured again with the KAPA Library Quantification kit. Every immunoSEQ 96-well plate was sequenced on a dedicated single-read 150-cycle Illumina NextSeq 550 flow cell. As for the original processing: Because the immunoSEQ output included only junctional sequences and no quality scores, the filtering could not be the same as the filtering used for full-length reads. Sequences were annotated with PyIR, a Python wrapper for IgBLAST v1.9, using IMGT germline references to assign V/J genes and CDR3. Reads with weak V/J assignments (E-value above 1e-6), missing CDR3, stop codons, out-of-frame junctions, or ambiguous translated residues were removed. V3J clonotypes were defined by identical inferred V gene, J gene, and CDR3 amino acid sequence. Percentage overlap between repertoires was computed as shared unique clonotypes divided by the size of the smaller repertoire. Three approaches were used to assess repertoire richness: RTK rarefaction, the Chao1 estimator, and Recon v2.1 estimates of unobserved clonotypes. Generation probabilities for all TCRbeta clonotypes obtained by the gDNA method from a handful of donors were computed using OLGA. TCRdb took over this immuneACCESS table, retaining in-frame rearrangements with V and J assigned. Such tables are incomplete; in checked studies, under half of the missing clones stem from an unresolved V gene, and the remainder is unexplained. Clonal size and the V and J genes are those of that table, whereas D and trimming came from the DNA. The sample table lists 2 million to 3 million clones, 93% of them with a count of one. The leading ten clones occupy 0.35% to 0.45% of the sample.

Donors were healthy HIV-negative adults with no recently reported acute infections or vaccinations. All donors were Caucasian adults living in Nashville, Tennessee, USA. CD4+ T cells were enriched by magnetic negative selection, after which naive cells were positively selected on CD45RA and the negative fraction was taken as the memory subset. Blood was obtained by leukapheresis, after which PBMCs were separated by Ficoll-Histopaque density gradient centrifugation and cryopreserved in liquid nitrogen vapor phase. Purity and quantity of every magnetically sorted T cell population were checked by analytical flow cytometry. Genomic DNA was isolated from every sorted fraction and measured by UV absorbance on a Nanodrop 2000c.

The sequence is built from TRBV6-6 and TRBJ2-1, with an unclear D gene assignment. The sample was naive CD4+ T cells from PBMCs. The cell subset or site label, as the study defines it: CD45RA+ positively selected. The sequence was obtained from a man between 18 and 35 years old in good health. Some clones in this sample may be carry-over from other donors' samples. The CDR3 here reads CASSHPGTENEQFF. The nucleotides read TGTGCCAGCAGCCACCCGGGCACGGAGAATGAGCAGTTCTTC.